One and the same sample provided the 27 T cell receptor beta chains below, sequenced in a study of Ad26.COV2.S vaccination and SARS-CoV-2 variants. Profiled with immunoSEQ multiplex PCR; TCRdb holds only in-frame clones, not every one. In the table there are 410,000 or so clones, about 92% of which are singletons. The treatment was: some 19 received Ad26.COV2.S at low or high dose, single or two shots; about 5 received placebo; per-sample allocation not given. Sampling was done on day 63 after the first vaccine or placebo injection. The specimen comprised peripheral blood, sampled in a trial of Ad26.COV2.S vaccine versus placebo. Receptor source: a person between 18 and 65 years old who received the Ad26.COV2.S COVID-19 vaccine or a placebo.

The chain links TRBV30 to TRBJ2-1, with 9 bases that match TRBD2. Trimming cost V 5 bases and J 7 bases; bases outside gene matches: 9. The CDR3 is made up of 14 amino acids. The germline gives CDR1 GTSNPN, CDR2 SVGIG (reference sequence). CDR3 protein: CAWGRGGSMNEQFF. The CDR3 DNA reads as TGTGCCTGGGGGCGGGGGGGGTCAATGAATGAGCAGTTCTTC.

The chain combines TRBV6-6 with TRBJ2-7; D possibly uses TRBD1 or TRBD2 (5 bases each). The germline CDR1 and CDR2 sequences are MNHNY and SVGAGI (reference sequence). With 6 bases removed from V and 0 bases from J, the gap between germline ends came to 15 bases. CDR3 size: 15 residues. CDR3 sequence reads: CASRGFRGGSYEQYF. Here the CDR3 DNA reads TGTGCCAGCAGAGGTTTCCGTGGGGGCTCCTACGAGCAGTACTTC.

This chain joins TRBV6-5 and TRBJ2-7; D is uncertain. The CDR3 length is 13 residues. Between the trimmed V and J ends, which lost 2 bases and 6 bases, there was a span of 11 bases. From germline, CDR1 is MNHEY and CDR2 SVGAGI. CDR3 protein: CASSYTLDAEQYF. As DNA, the CDR3 is TGTGCCAGCAGTTACACTCTCGACGCCGAGCAGTACTTC.

Comments on this clone: Other nucleotide sequences from this sample produce the same CDR3. V and J are TRBV12-3 or TRBV12-4 and TRBJ2-3; D not certain. The CDR3 is 11 residues long. V dropped 4 bases and J dropped 3 bases, with 2 bases sitting between them. CDR3 DNA sequence: TGTGCCAGCAGTTGGACAGATACGCAGTATTTT. Protein product: CASSWTDTQYF.

The V and J genes are TRBV11-2 and TRBJ1-3, with D unresolved. V lost 0 bases to trimming and J lost 0 bases, with 15 bases between them. The CDR3 is 18 amino acids. Germline CDR1 and CDR2: SGHAT and FQNNGV. This CDR3 reads CASSLDGDWRGSGNTIYF. CDR3 sequence (DNA): TGTGCCAGCAGCTTAGATGGTGATTGGAGAGGCTCTGGAAACACCATATATTTT.

This chain connects TRBV20-1 to TRBJ1-5, with D uncertain. The CDR3 contains 18 residues. Germline-derived CDR1 and CDR2 are DFQATT and SNEGSKA (reference sequence). V was cut by 3 bases and J by 0 bases, with 21 bases left in between. As DNA, the CDR3 is TGCAGTGCTAGTGTTTGGGAACAAAGATTTTATAGCAATCAGCCCCAGCATTTT. Residues: CSASVWEQRFYSNQPQHF.

The chain joins TRBV19 to TRBJ2-3, with D possibly matching TRBD1 (6 bases). CDR1 is LNHDA, CDR2 SQIVND, per germline (reference sequence). The ends were cut back, 3 bases at V and 0 bases at J, with 10 bases in the middle. The CDR3 sequence is 15 residues long. CDR3 DNA sequence: TGTGCCAGTAGTATGGGGGCTAGAAGCACAGATACGCAGTATTTT. It specifies CASSMGARSTDTQYF.

The chain has TRBV19 and TRBJ1-1; the D is unclear. V lost 3 bases to trimming and J lost 3 bases, with 8 bases between them. From germline, CDR1 is LNHDA and CDR2 SQIVND (reference sequence). This CDR3 comprises 13 residues. CDR3 bases: TGTGCCAGTAGTATTGGCGGGTACACTGAAGCTTTCTTT. This gives the protein CASSIGGYTEAFF.

This clone was found a few times. The genes are TRBV5-6 and TRBJ2-5; the D is unclear. The germline CDR1 and CDR2 sequences are SGHDT and YYEEEE. The V end lost 0 bases, the J end lost 5 bases, and 2 bases lay between the germline ends. This CDR3 has 11 amino acids. CDR3 region: CASSLAETQYF. The CDR3 DNA sequence: TGTGCCAGCAGCTTGGCCGAGACCCAGTACTTC.

This clone was observed once. The chain uses TRBV6-2 or TRBV6-3 and TRBJ1-1, with a tentative D call TRBD1 (6 bases). This CDR3 is built from 17 residues. Trimming took 5 bases from V and 1 from J, leaving 20 bases between them. CDR1 and CDR2 from the germline V gene are MNHEY and SVGEGT. The CDR3 nucleotides read TGTGCCAGCAGTAGAACCACCCAGGGGCAGAGGAACACTGAAGCTTTCTTT. Protein: CASSRTTQGQRNTEAFF.

In nucleotides, the CDR3 is TGTGCCAGCAGCTTGGCTCCGGTGGTGAGCACTGAAGCTTTCTTT. Amino acids: CASSLAPVVSTEAFF. This chain joins TRBV5-8 and TRBJ1-1; D is ambiguous. The germline V gene encodes CDR1 SGHTS and CDR2 YDEGEE. The CDR3 consists of 15 residues. The V and J ends lost 0 bases and 4 bases respectively, with 13 bases between them.

The J gene is TRBJ1-1, the V gene TRBV9, with D possibly TRBD1 on 6 matching bases. This CDR3 is built from 14 residues. Trimming cost V 4 bases and J 6 bases, with 16 bases left between them. Germline V gene lookup returns CDR1 SGDLS and CDR2 YYNGEE. CDR3 region: CASSPRPGVSEAFF. DNA of the CDR3: TGTGCCAGCAGCCCTCGTCCAGGGGTCTCTGAAGCTTTCTTT.

V usage is TRBV27 and J usage is TRBJ2-2; no firm D call. Germline assignment: CDR1 MNHEY and CDR2 SMNVEV (reference sequence). The CDR3 length is 21 residues. Trimming shortened V by 5 bases and J by 4 bases, and 32 bases separated the two germline ends. Here the CDR3 reads CASSTHPRVRSSFEATGELFF. The CDR3 DNA sequence: TGTGCCAGCAGTACCCACCCCCGGGTGAGATCCTCTTTTGAAGCCACCGGGGAGCTGTTTTTT.

J is TRBJ2-2 and V is TRBV6-2 or TRBV6-3; 9 bases fit TRBD2. The trim removed 5 bases at V and 9 bases at J, leaving 10 bases unmatched. CDR3 length: 15 residues. The germline gives CDR1 MNHEY, CDR2 SVGEGT. The CDR3 DNA reads TGTGCCAGCAGTCAAGCGGGGGGCCGATTCTGGGAGCTGTTTTTT. This encodes CASSQAGGRFWELFF.

In this sample, this clone turned up once. The chain couples TRBV7-9 to TRBJ1-2; possible D gene TRBD1, 5 bases. The CDR3 runs 17 residues. Germline V gives CDR1 SEHNR, CDR2 FQNEAQ (reference sequence). Trimming left V 4 bases short and J 6 bases short, with 24 bases between. The DNA for the CDR3 is TGTGCCAGCAGCTCCACCACGTATCGGGGACTAGCGGATGGCTACACCTTC. This gives the protein CASSSTTYRGLADGYTF.

CDR3 sequence (DNA): TGTGCCAGCAGCACGATCGGGGCCGATACGCAGTATTTT. The encoded protein is CASSTIGADTQYF. V usage is TRBV12-3 or TRBV12-4 and J usage is TRBJ2-3, with D possibly called TRBD1 or TRBD2 (5 bases each). The V and J ends lost 6 bases and 6 bases respectively, with 13 bases between them. CDR3 size: 13 residues.

This clone appeared once. The V gene is TRBV6-2 or TRBV6-3, the J gene TRBJ2-7, with D unresolved. Trimming removed 3 bases from V and 1 base from J, with 19 bases in between. This CDR3 region has 17 residues. Germline V CDR1 and CDR2: MNHEY, SVGEGT. CDR3 coding DNA: TGTGCCAGCAGTTATCGTTTGGAAGACATTACGTCCTACGAGCAGTACTTC. Its translation is CASSYRLEDITSYEQYF.

This chain uses TRBV4-1 with TRBJ1-1; 10 positions agree with TRBD1. Unmatched junction bases numbered 6, after V lost 4 bases and J lost 4 bases. CDR3 length: 15 residues. Germline assignment: CDR1 MGHRA and CDR2 YSYEKL. The CDR3 loop is CASSLQDRGPTEAFF. The CDR3, as DNA: TGCGCCAGCAGCCTCCAAGACAGGGGGCCCACTGAAGCTTTCTTT.

The chain joins TRBV5-4 to TRBJ2-2; TRBD1 matches 7 bases. V was clipped by 4 bases and J by 1 base; unmatched bases: 7. The CDR3 sequence is 16 residues long. Germline V CDR1 and CDR2: SGHNT, YYREEE (reference sequence). CDR3 coding DNA: TGTGCCAGCAGCCCTAAGACAGGGATGAACACCGGGGAGCTGTTTTTT. Its translation is CASSPKTGMNTGELFF. Variable domain in full (rest from reference TRBV5-4 and TRBJ2-2): ETGVTQSPTHLIKTRGQQVTLRCSSQSGHNTVSWYQQALGQGPQFIFQYYREEENGRGNFPPRFSGLQFPNYSSELNVNALELDDSALYLCASSPKTGMNTGELFFGEGSRLTVL.

The V call is TRBV2, the J call TRBJ2-5, with 10 bases that match TRBD2. CDR3 length: 16 amino acids. Per the germline V gene, CDR1 is SNHLY and CDR2 is FYNNEI. The junction had 11 bases not matched to a gene; V was cut back by 6 bases and J by 4 bases. The CDR3 loop reads CASRIDSAGGRETQYF. In DNA, the CDR3 is TGTGCCAGCAGGATAGACTCAGCGGGGGGGCGAGAGACCCAGTACTTC.

The J gene is TRBJ2-1, the V gene TRBV9, with TRBD2 identical over 11 bases. Trimming cost V 4 bases and J 7 bases; bases outside gene matches: 22. This CDR3 is 20 amino acids long. Germline assignment: CDR1 SGDLS and CDR2 YYNGEE. The DNA for the CDR3 is TGTGCCAGCAGCCCTACCACTAGTTTGGTTAGGCTAGCGGGGGGTAATGAGCAGTTCTTC. This sequence encodes CASSPTTSLVRLAGGNEQFF. Based on the CDR3 plus reference TRBV9 and TRBJ2-1, the full variable domain is DSGVTQTPKHLITATGQRVTLRCSPRSGDLSVYWYQQSLDQGLQFLIQYYNGEERAKGNILERFSAQQFPDLHSELNLSSLELGDSALYFCASSPTTSLVRLAGGNEQFFGPGTRLTVL.

The chain joins TRBV2 to TRBJ2-1, with 7 bases lining up with TRBD2. This CDR3 is 17 amino acids long. Germline lookup yields CDR1 SNHLY and CDR2 FYNNEI. V lost 7 bases, J lost 7 bases, and 19 bases stayed unmatched. CDR3 in DNA: TGTGCCAGCACCCCACGAGGGGCGGGGGTCTCGAGGAATGAGCAGTTCTTC. Translating gives CASTPRGAGVSRNEQFF.

The V and J genes are TRBV11-2 and TRBJ1-5, with D perhaps TRBD1 (6 bases). Trimming cost V 1 base and J 4 bases, with 17 bases left between them. This CDR3 contains 17 residues. The germline V gene encodes CDR1 SGHAT and CDR2 FQNNGV. CDR3 residues: CASSLGSGGPLNQPQHF. The CDR3 DNA is TGTGCCAGCAGCTTAGGGTCGGGGGGGCCACTTAATCAGCCCCAGCATTTT.

The V and J genes are TRBV16 and TRBJ1-3, with unresolved D. The V gene lost 4 bases and the J gene lost 0 bases, with 10 bases spanning the gap. CDR1 is KGHSY and CDR2 is FQNENV in the germline V gene. The CDR3 runs 15 residues. The DNA of the CDR3 is TGTGCCAGCAGCCGGAGTGCCATCTCTGGAAACACCATATATTTT. Translating gives CASSRSAISGNTIYF.

This chain connects TRBV25-1 to TRBJ2-2, with D possibly called TRBD1 or TRBD2 (5 bases each). There are 15 residues in the CDR3. Germline V gives CDR1 MGHDK, CDR2 SYGVNS. V was shortened by 5 bases and J by 1 base, with 11 bases between the two germline ends. The CDR3 DNA follows: TGTGCCAGCAGTTTGGGGGATATGAACACCGGGGAGCTGTTTTTT. It codes for CASSLGDMNTGELFF.

This clone was seen once. The chain uses TRBV6-6 and TRBJ1-5, with D possibly TRBD1 on 5 matching bases. V lost 1 base, J lost 2 bases, and 12 bases lay in between. The CDR3 runs to 16 residues. From germline, CDR1 is MNHNY and CDR2 SVGAGI (reference sequence). CDR3 nucleotides: TGTGCCAGCAGTTACTTCCCCCGCAGGGGCAATCAGCCCCAGCATTTT. Translation gives CASSYFPRRGNQPQHF.

J is TRBJ2-1 and V is TRBV15, with TRBD2 as a possible D gene (7 bases). Trimming left V 4 bases short and J 5 bases short, with 12 bases between. Germline loops: CDR1 LNHNV, CDR2 YYDKDF (reference sequence). CDR3 length equals 14 residues. The CDR3 region is CATSKGGDDNEQFF. In DNA form, the CDR3 reads TGTGCCACCAGCAAGGGGGGGGACGACAATGAGCAGTTCTTC.